Below, 14 T cell receptor beta chains from the same sample are listed, as sequenced in a study of T cells in localized non-small cell lung cancer. Data came from immunoSEQ multiplex PCR; TCRdb stores just in-frame clones and leaves some out. The data show some 13,000 clones, 85% to 90% seen once. Here the sequenced sample was peripheral blood, taken before any cancer treatment. These receptors all stem from a male donor at least 60 years old with stage III lung adenocarcinoma.

This clone came up a few times. The chain is built from TRBV19 and TRBJ1-1; D gene ambiguous. The V gene's germline CDR1 is LNHDA and CDR2 SQIVND (reference sequence). This CDR3 is built from 13 residues. V lost 8 bases, J lost 3 bases, and 13 bases lay in between. The CDR3 DNA reads TGTGCCAGTTCTTTCGACGGTGACACTGAAGCTTTCTTT. It encodes CASSFDGDTEAFF.

This clone showed up just a few times. The chain uses TRBV21-1 and TRBJ1-1; the table's D gene call, TRBD1, was not cross checked with the DNA. TRBV21-1 is given as a pseudogene. The length of the CDR3 is 17 residues. In DNA, the CDR3 is TGTGCCAGCAGCACACCGACAGGGAGTGAGGAGAACACTGAAGCTTTCTTT. Translated: CASSTPTGSEENTEAFF.

This chain joins TRBV5-1 and TRBJ2-3; weak D call: TRBD2 (6 bases). The CDR3 contains 15 residues. CDR1 and CDR2 (germline): SGHRS, YFSETQ. V shed 1 base and J shed 8 bases, with 17 bases lying between them. CDR3 amino acids: CASSLPAAGRGTQYF. CDR3 bases: TGCGCCAGCAGCTTGCCTGCGGCGGGGCGGGGTACGCAGTATTTT.

J is TRBJ1-2 and V is TRBV2; no reliable D call. From germline, CDR1 is SNHLY and CDR2 FYNNEI. The germline V and J ends were trimmed by 7 bases and 7 bases, with 16 bases remaining between them. The CDR3 totals 13 residues. The CDR3 loop is CASNVRTRTGYTF. For the CDR3, the DNA is TGTGCCAGCAATGTCCGTACTCGGACTGGCTACACCTTC.

V and J are TRBV5-6 and TRBJ1-2; no reliable D call. The CDR3 has 15 amino acids. CDR1 is SGHDT and CDR2 is YYEEEE in the germline V gene. Trimming removed 0 bases at V and 0 bases at J, with 9 bases between. The CDR3 DNA reads as TGTGCCAGCAGCTTGGGACGTGCTTCTAACTATGGCTACACCTTC. This gives the protein CASSLGRASNYGYTF.

The chain links TRBV28 to TRBJ1-1, with D possibly TRBD1 on 5 matching bases. The CDR3 covers 16 residues. The V gene's germline CDR1 is MDHEN and CDR2 SYDVKM. V dropped 5 bases and J dropped 2 bases, with 18 bases sitting between them. The CDR3 here is CASSTDLRVSNTEAFF. DNA for the CDR3: TGTGCCAGCAGTACCGATCTCAGGGTTTCTAACACTGAAGCTTTCTTT.

The rearrangement links TRBV10-3 to TRBJ2-1, with 12 bases fitting TRBD1. Germline values: CDR1 ENHRY, CDR2 SYGVKD. The trim removed 6 bases at V and 12 bases at J, leaving 12 bases unmatched. CDR3 length equals 15 residues. CDR3 loop: CAISGTGGENDWQFF. CDR3 coding DNA: TGTGCCATCAGCGGGACAGGGGGCGAGAACGATTGGCAGTTCTTC.

The gene calls are TRBV15 and TRBJ1-4; no reliable D call. The CDR3 contains 13 residues. CDR1 and CDR2 (germline): LNHNV, YYDKDF (reference sequence). V was pared by 8 bases and J by 4 bases, with 11 bases between. The CDR3, as DNA: TGTGCCACCGCCGGCCAGCTTAATGAAAAACTGTTTTTT. Encoded protein: CATAGQLNEKLFF.

The CDR3 nucleotides are TGTGCCAGCATGCCACAGGGACTCATGAACACTGAAGCTTTCTTT. Translation: CASMPQGLMNTEAFF. This sequence joins TRBV27 and TRBJ1-1; D is possibly TRBD1 (6 bases). Germline V gives CDR1 MNHEY, CDR2 SMNVEV (reference sequence). V gave up 7 bases and J gave up 0 bases, with 15 bases separating them. This CDR3 has 15 residues.

This clone has a single count. The V call is TRBV7-9, the J call TRBJ1-2; D not certain. Germline V gene data show CDR1 as SEHNR and CDR2 as FQNEAQ (reference sequence). The V end was cut by 2 bases, the J end by 12 bases, with 19 bases between. The CDR3 is 14 residues long. This CDR3 reads CASSLFSGHAIHTF. The CDR3 DNA sequence: TGTGCCAGCAGCTTATTTTCTGGGCACGCTATCCACACCTTC.

This clone came up a few times. The chain couples TRBV5-1 to TRBJ2-2, with TRBD2 identical over 8 bases. Germline CDR1 and CDR2: SGHRS and YFSETQ. J gave up 0 bases and V 4 bases, and 5 bases lay outside the gene matches. The CDR3 covers 16 residues. The CDR3, as DNA: TGCGCCAGCAGCCCGATAGCGGGGACGAACACCGGGGAGCTGTTTTTT. It translates to CASSPIAGTNTGELFF.

The rearrangement joins TRBV6-5 to TRBJ2-7; D remains ambiguous. This CDR3 spans 11 amino acids. Germline-derived CDR1 and CDR2 are MNHEY and SVGAGI. V shed 6 bases and J shed 4 bases, with 7 bases lying between them. CDR3 nucleotide sequence: TGTGCCAGCAGGGCCGAATACGAGCAGTACTTC. It specifies CASRAEYEQYF.

The chain has TRBV27 and TRBJ1-5; a weak D match, TRBD1 (6 bases). This CDR3 has 12 amino acids. CDR1 MNHEY and CDR2 SMNVEV come from the germline V gene (reference sequence). Trimming removed 4 bases from V and 7 bases from J, with 8 bases in between. In nucleotides, the CDR3 is TGTGCCAGCAGTTCCAGGGGACAGCCCCAGCATTTT. Residues: CASSSRGQPQHF.

The sample holds one count of this clone. The rearrangement uses TRBV6-5 and TRBJ2-7; D not resolved. V was clipped by 5 bases and J by 3 bases, with 8 bases between them. CDR3 size: 12 residues. The germline CDR1 and CDR2 sequences are MNHEY and SVGAGI. The CDR3 nucleotides are TGTGCCAGCAGTACGAAAAACTACGAGCAGTACTTC. Protein: CASSTKNYEQYF.